One sample yielded the 23 T cell receptor beta chains listed below, sequenced in a study of blood T cell repertoires in COVID-19. Assay: immunoSEQ multiplex PCR; the TCRdb copy retains only in-frame clones and omits some. The sample records over 300,000 clones, around four fifths being singletons. Material for sequencing was peripheral blood. The source of these receptors is a woman between 50 and 59 years old with acute or convalescent COVID-19.

V gene TRBV19 combines with J gene TRBJ1-2; TRBD1 aligns across 7 bases. V dropped 10 bases and J dropped 4; count of bases not matched to a gene: 9. Germline values: CDR1 LNHDA, CDR2 SQIVND (reference sequence). The CDR3 totals 13 residues. The CDR3 sequence is CATGPQGIYGYTF. The CDR3, as DNA: TGTGCCACTGGCCCACAGGGGATCTATGGCTACACCTTC.

This sequence joins TRBV12-3 or TRBV12-4 and TRBJ1-5; D possibly corresponds to TRBD1 (5 bases). V was pared by 5 bases and J by 7 bases, with 12 bases between. The CDR3 sequence is 13 residues long. The CDR3 loop reads CASSLDSQQPQHF. In nucleotides, the CDR3 is TGTGCCAGCAGTCTCGACAGCCAGCAGCCCCAGCATTTT.

Written as DNA, the CDR3 is TGTGCCAGCAGTTTAAGGTTCTCGGGTCTAGCGGGGCAGTACAATGAGCAGTTCTTC. Protein sequence: CASSLRFSGLAGQYNEQFF. The chain combines TRBV27 with TRBJ2-1, with 9 positions matching TRBD2. CDR1 and CDR2 (germline): MNHEY, SMNVEV (reference sequence). CDR3 length equals 19 residues. V trimming: 2 bases; J trimming: 4 bases; junction bases outside the gene matches: 15.

The rearrangement joins TRBV5-4 to TRBJ1-1; TRBD1 might be the D (5 bases). CDR1 and CDR2 (germline): SGHNT, YYREEE (reference sequence). The CDR3 loop spans 15 amino acids. The V gene lost 6 bases and the J gene lost 5 bases, with 20 bases spanning the gap. Here the CDR3 reads CASNKEGGRGTEAFF. CDR3 bases: TGTGCCAGCAACAAGGAAGGAGGGCGGGGGACTGAAGCTTTCTTT. Using reference TRBV5-4 and TRBJ1-1 for the parts outside the CDR3, the full variable domain is ETGVTQSPTHLIKTRGQQVTLRCSSQSGHNTVSWYQQALGQGPQFIFQYYREEENGRGNFPPRFSGLQFPNYSSELNVNALELDDSALYLCASNKEGGRGTEAFFGQGTRLTVV.

This clone has a single count. The chain joins TRBV7-2 to TRBJ2-4, with a weak D call TRBD1 (5 bases). The V and J ends lost 2 bases and 2 bases respectively, with 10 bases between them. The germline V gene has CDR1 SGHTA and CDR2 FQGNSA. The CDR3 contains 15 residues. CDR3 DNA sequence: TGTGCCAGCAGCTTACCAGGGAATACCAAAAACATTCAGTACTTC. This codes for CASSLPGNTKNIQYF. Complete variable domain (other parts from reference TRBV7-2 and TRBJ2-4): GAGVSQSPSNKVTEKGKDVELRCDPISGHTALYWYRQSLGQGLEFLIYFQGNSAPDKSGLPSDRFSAERTGGSVSTLTIQRTQQEDSAVYLCASSLPGNTKNIQYFGAGTRLSVL.

The chain uses TRBV24-1 and TRBJ2-1; 9 nucleotides match TRBD1. Germline V lookup: CDR1 KGHDR, CDR2 SFDVKD. The CDR3 totals 15 residues. V trimming: 3 bases; J trimming: 7 bases; junction bases outside the gene matches: 6. The CDR3 DNA is TGTGCCACCAGTGATCCCAAGACAGGGGGGAATGAGCAGTTCTTC. Its translation is CATSDPKTGGNEQFF.

This clone occurred a few times. The chain joins TRBV19 to TRBJ1-6; 7 nucleotides agree with TRBD1. Per germline, CDR1 LNHDA and CDR2 SQIVND (reference sequence). The junction had 4 bases not matched to a gene; V was cut back by 1 base and J by 4 bases. The CDR3 contains 16 residues. The CDR3 bases are TGTGCCAGTAGTATAGGGGACAGCATTTATAATTCACCCCTCCACTTT. The encoded protein is CASSIGDSIYNSPLHF.

The CDR3 protein is CASSFGEITDTQYF. Written as DNA, the CDR3 is TGTGCCAGCAGCTTCGGTGAGATCACAGATACGCAGTATTTT. The chain recombines TRBV7-2 with TRBJ2-3; no clear D. CDR1 and CDR2 (germline): SGHTA, FQGNSA. Deletions cut 3 bases from V and 2 bases from J, with 9 bases between. CDR3 size: 14 residues.

With regard to this clone: Other nucleotide sequences from this sample produce the same CDR3. The chain joins TRBV9 to TRBJ2-2; TRBD2 is a possible D gene (6 bases). Trimming stripped 0 bases from V and 1 base from J, with 7 bases between. This CDR3 contains 15 residues. Germline loops: CDR1 SGDLS, CDR2 YYNGEE. CDR3 sequence: CASSVVGGNTGELFF. The DNA for the CDR3 is TGTGCCAGCAGCGTAGTGGGAGGGAACACCGGGGAGCTGTTTTTT.

V usage is TRBV6-6 and J usage is TRBJ1-1, with TRBD1 as a possible D gene (5 bases). The CDR3 runs to 13 residues. Germline CDR1 and CDR2: MNHNY and SVGAGI (reference sequence). V lost 6 bases and J 4 bases, leaving 12 bases between the germline ends. In nucleotides, the CDR3 is TGTGCCAGCAGCGTCAGGGAGGTCACTGAAGCTTTCTTT. The encoded protein is CASSVREVTEAFF.

This chain links TRBV5-1 with TRBJ1-1; tentatively, D is TRBD1 (5 bases). Germline assignment: CDR1 SGHRS and CDR2 YFSETQ. V was trimmed by 7 bases and J by 4 bases, leaving 20 bases between them. This CDR3 has 15 amino acids. CDR3 protein: CASHPSDGGSTEAFF. In nucleotides, the CDR3 is TGCGCCAGCCATCCTTCGGACGGGGGGTCCACTGAAGCTTTCTTT.

CDR3 nucleotide sequence: TGTGCCAGCTCACCCGACAGGGTCAAAGAAAAACTGTTTTTT. Residues: CASSPDRVKEKLFF. V and J are TRBV18 and TRBJ1-4; 7 bases align to TRBD1. The CDR3 covers 14 residues. CDR1 is KGHSH and CDR2 is LQKENI in the germline V gene. Losses at the gene ends were 3 bases for V and 8 bases for J; bases not matched to a gene: 6.

This clone was seen once. J is TRBJ1-1 and V is TRBV11-2; 7 nucleotides match TRBD1. This CDR3 is built from 13 residues. V was pared by 4 bases and J by 8 bases, with 7 bases of the junction left unmatched. Looked up from germline, CDR1 is SGHAT and CDR2 is FQNNGV. The CDR3 nucleotides are TGTGCCAGCAGCTGGGACAGCTTAATGGAAGCTTTCTTT. Encoded protein: CASSWDSLMEAFF.

This clone occurred a few times. This chain uses TRBV9 with TRBJ2-7; tentative D call: TRBD2 (6 bases). The CDR3 contains 13 residues. CDR1 and CDR2 (germline): SGDLS, YYNGEE. The V gene lost 0 bases and the J gene lost 6 bases, with 10 bases spanning the gap. This CDR3 is CASSVAMGGEQYV. The DNA for the CDR3 is TGTGCCAGCAGCGTAGCTATGGGGGGCGAGCAGTACGTC.

V and J are TRBV19 and TRBJ1-5, with TRBD1 as a possible D gene (5 bases). Between the trimmed V and J ends, which lost 8 bases and 0 bases, there was a span of 17 bases. This CDR3 contains 16 residues. Germline values: CDR1 LNHDA, CDR2 SQIVND (reference sequence). The CDR3 reads CASSRGGPDSNQPQHF. In DNA, the CDR3 is TGTGCCAGTTCTCGGGGGGGTCCGGATAGCAATCAGCCCCAGCATTTT.

The chain joins TRBV24-1 to TRBJ1-1; D may be TRBD1 (5 bases). In germline, CDR1 is KGHDR, CDR2 SFDVKD. CDR3 length: 12 amino acids. V was shortened by 3 bases and J by 5 bases, with 6 bases between the two germline ends. This chain's CDR3 is CATSDGGTEAFF. Written as DNA, the CDR3 is TGTGCCACCAGTGATGGGGGGACTGAAGCTTTCTTT.

V usage is TRBV7-3 and J usage is TRBJ1-2; D not certain. The ends were cut back, 8 bases at V and 4 bases at J, with 14 bases in the middle. The germline V gene has CDR1 SGHTA and CDR2 FQGTGA. The CDR3 is 13 residues long. The CDR3 DNA reads TGTGCCAGCGGATTCCTGACGGGCTATGGCTACACCTTC. This translates into CASGFLTGYGYTF.

The rearrangement links TRBV14 to TRBJ1-4, with a possible D match to TRBD1 (5 bases). The CDR3 has 15 amino acids. Germline CDR1 is SGHDN and CDR2 is FVKESK. Trimming pared 1 base from V and 3 bases from J, leaving 9 bases between. The CDR3 loop reads CASSQVQGSNEKLFF. The CDR3 coding sequence is TGTGCCAGCAGCCAAGTGCAGGGCTCTAATGAAAAACTGTTTTTT. The variable domain in full, completed from reference TRBV14 and TRBJ1-4, reads EAGVTQFPSHSVIEKGQTVTLRCDPISGHDNLYWYRRVMGKEIKFLLHFVKESKQDESGMPNNRFLAERTGGTYSTLKVQPAELEDSGVYFCASSQVQGSNEKLFFGSGTQLSVL.

CDR3 protein: CASCRTGGAEMREQFF. In nucleotides, the CDR3 is TGTGCCAGCTGCCGGACAGGGGGCGCGGAGATGAGGGAGCAGTTCTTC. J is TRBJ2-1 and V is TRBV2; TRBD1 agrees at 11 bases. This CDR3 has 16 amino acids. The junction had 16 bases not matched to a gene; V was cut back by 8 bases and J by 10 bases. CDR1 and CDR2 from the germline V gene are SNHLY and FYNNEI. The full variable domain, its missing parts supplied by reference TRBV2 and TRBJ2-1, is EPEVTQTPSHQVTQMGQEVILRCVPISNHLYFYWYRQILGQKVEFLVSFYNNEISEKSEIFDDQFSVERPDGSNFTLKIRSTKLEDSAMYFCASCRTGGAEMREQFFGPGTRLTVL.

Remarks on this clone: The junction differs from germline at one of its ends, possibly a read error. The genes are TRBV3-1 (or the pseudogene TRBV3-2) and TRBJ1-2, with TRBD1 matching 7 bases. This CDR3 has 13 residues. CDR1 LGHDT and CDR2 YNNKEL come from the germline V gene (reference sequence). The DNA of the CDR3 is TGTGCCAGCAGACAAGGAGGGACAGAGGGCTACACCTTC. Translating gives CASRQGGTEGYTF.

The chain couples TRBV5-1 to TRBJ2-2; no clear D. Trimming cost V 4 bases and J 0 bases, with 10 bases left between them. CDR3 length: 15 amino acids. Germline values: CDR1 SGHRS, CDR2 YFSETQ. In nucleotides, the CDR3 is TGCGCCAGCAGCCCTTTCGTTACGAACACCGGGGAGCTGTTTTTT. Amino acids: CASSPFVTNTGELFF.

The V and J genes are TRBV29-1 and TRBJ1-4; 8 positions match TRBD1. V trimming: 5 bases; J trimming: 8 bases; junction bases outside the gene matches: 7. The germline V gene has CDR1 SQVTM and CDR2 ANQGSEA. CDR3 length equals 13 residues. The CDR3 loop is CSVHGQGSEKLFF. In DNA, the CDR3 is TGCAGCGTTCACGGACAGGGTAGCGAAAAACTGTTTTTT. Variable domain in full (rest from reference TRBV29-1 and TRBJ1-4): SAVISQKPSRDICQRGTSLTIQCQVDSQVTMMFWYRQQPGQSLTLIATANQGSEATYESGFVIDKFPISRPNLTFSTLTVSNMSPEDSSIYLCSVHGQGSEKLFFGSGTQLSVL.

The chain couples TRBV5-5 to TRBJ2-1, with no clear D. Trimming pared 0 bases from V and 0 bases from J, leaving 10 bases between. Looked up from germline, CDR1 is SGHKS and CDR2 is YYEKEE (reference sequence). This CDR3 has 16 amino acids. CDR3 sequence (DNA): TGTGCCAGCAGCTTGGCCCCGGCTAGCTCCTACAATGAGCAGTTCTTC. Amino acid sequence: CASSLAPASSYNEQFF.